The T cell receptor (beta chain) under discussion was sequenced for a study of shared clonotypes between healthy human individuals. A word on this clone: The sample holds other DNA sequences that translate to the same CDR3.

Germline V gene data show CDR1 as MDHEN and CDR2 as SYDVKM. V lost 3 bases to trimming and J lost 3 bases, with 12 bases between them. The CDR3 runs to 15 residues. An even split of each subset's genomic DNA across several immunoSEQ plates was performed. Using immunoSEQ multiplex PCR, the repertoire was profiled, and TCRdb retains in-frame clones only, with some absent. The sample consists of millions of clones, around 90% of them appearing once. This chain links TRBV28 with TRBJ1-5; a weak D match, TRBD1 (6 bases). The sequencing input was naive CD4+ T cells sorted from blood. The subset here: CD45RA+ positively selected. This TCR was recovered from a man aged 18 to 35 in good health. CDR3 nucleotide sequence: TGTGCCAGCAGTTTCGGGCAGGGGAACAATCAGCCCCAGCATTTT. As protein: CASSFGQGNNQPQHF.